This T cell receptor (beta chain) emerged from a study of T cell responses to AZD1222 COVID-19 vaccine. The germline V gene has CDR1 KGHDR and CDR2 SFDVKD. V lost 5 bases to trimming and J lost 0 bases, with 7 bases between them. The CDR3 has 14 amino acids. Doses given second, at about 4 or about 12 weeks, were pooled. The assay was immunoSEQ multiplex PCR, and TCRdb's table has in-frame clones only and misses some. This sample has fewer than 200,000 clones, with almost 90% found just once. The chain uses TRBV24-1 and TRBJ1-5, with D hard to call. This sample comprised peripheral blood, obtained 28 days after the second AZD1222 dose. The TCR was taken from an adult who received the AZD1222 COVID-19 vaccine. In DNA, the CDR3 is TGTGCCACCAGTGTCGGGGATAGCAATCAGCCCCAGCATTTT. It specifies CATSVGDSNQPQHF.